The clone carrying this T cell receptor (beta chain) was detected ten times or more. These data are taken from a study of T cells in Graves' hyperthyroidism and ophthalmopathy. The study left out patients who had uncontrolled infection, other autoimmune disease, pregnancy or lactation. Clinical symptoms, serum thyroxine and TRAb, thyroid ultrasound and orbital computed tomography were used for the diagnoses. The PBMCs studied were ones that came from 8.5 to 10 ml fresh peripheral blood. The CDR3 is 14 amino acids. Trimming removed 7 bases from V and 5 bases from J; junction bases left unmatched: 9. The germline V gene has CDR1 SNHLY and CDR2 FYNNEI. RNA transcripts yielded amplified TCR beta CDR3 regions. First-round RT-PCR with HTBI primers amplified the TCR CDR3 region. TCRdb itself ran the multiplex PCR reads through MiXCR, one entry per CDR3 protein. The sample lists some 550,000 distinct CDR3 sequences, roughly a sixth occurring once.

Specimen: blood. This receptor was identified in a woman aged 35 to 49 with Graves' ophthalmopathy. The chain employs TRBV2 and TRBJ2-7; 9 positions match TRBD1. The CDR3 coding sequence is TGTGCCAGCAAGTTCATGGGACAGGGTCACGAGCAGTACTTC. It yields the protein CASKFMGQGHEQYF.